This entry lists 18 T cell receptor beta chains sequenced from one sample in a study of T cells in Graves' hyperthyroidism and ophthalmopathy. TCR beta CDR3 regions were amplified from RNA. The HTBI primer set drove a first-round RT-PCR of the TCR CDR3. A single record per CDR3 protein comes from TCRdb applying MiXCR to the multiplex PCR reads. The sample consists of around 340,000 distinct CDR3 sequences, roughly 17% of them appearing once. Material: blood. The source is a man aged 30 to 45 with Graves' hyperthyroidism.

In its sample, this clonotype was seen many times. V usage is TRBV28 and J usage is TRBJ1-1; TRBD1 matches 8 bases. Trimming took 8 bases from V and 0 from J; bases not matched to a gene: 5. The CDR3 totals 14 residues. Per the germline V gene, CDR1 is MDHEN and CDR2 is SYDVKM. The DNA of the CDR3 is TGTGCCAGCGGCACAGGGGGAATGAACACTGAAGCTTTCTTT. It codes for CASGTGGMNTEAFF.

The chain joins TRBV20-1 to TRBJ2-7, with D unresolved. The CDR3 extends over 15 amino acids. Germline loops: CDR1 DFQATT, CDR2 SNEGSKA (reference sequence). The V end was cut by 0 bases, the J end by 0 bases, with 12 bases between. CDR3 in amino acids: CSARDLDLNSYEQYF. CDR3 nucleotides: TGCAGTGCTAGAGATCTAGACCTAAACTCCTACGAGCAGTACTTC.

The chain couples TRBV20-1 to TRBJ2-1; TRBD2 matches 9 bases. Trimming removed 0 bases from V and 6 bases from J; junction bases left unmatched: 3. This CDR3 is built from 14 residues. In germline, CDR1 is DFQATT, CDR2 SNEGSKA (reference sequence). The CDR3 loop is CSARDSSGGNEQFF. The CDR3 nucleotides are TGCAGTGCTAGAGATAGTAGCGGGGGCAATGAGCAGTTCTTC.

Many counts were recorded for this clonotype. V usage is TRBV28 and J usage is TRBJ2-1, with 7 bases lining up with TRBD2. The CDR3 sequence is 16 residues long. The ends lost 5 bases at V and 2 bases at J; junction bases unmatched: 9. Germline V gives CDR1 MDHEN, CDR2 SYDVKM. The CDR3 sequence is CASSLPGGRAYNEQFF. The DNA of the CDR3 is TGTGCCAGCAGTCTCCCTGGGGGGAGGGCCTACAATGAGCAGTTCTTC.

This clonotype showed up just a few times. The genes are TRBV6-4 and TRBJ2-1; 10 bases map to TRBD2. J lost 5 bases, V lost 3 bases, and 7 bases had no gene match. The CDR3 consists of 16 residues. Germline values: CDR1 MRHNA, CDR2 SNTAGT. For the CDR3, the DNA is TGTGCCAGCAGTGATAGCGGGAGGAATAACGACAATGAGCAGTTCTTC. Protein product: CASSDSGRNNDNEQFF.

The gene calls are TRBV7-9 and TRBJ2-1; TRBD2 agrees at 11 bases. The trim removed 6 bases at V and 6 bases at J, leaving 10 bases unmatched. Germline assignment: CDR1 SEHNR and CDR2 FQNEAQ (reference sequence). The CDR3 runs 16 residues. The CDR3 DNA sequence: TGTGCCAGCAGTCCTACTAGCGGGAGTGTGGGCAATGAGCAGTTCTTC. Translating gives CASSPTSGSVGNEQFF.

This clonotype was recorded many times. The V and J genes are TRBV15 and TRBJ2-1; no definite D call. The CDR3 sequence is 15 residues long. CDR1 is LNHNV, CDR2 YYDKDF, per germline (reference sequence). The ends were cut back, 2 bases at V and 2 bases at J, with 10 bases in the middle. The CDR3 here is CATSRSFDTYNEQFF. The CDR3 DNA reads TGTGCCACCAGCAGATCCTTTGACACCTACAATGAGCAGTTCTTC.

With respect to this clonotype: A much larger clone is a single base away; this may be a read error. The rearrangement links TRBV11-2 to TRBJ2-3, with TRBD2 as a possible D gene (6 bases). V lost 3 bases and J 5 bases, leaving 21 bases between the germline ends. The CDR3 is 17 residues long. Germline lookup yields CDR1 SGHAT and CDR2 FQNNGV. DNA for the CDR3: TGTGCCAGCAGCTTGCAGGGAGGCTTCTCAGTGGAAGATACGCAGTATTTT. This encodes CASSLQGGFSVEDTQYF.

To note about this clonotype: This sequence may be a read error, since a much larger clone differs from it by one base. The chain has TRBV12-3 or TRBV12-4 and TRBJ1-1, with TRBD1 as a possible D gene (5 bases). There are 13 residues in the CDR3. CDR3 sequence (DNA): TGTGCCAGCAGTAACCGGGGGGGAACTGAAACTTTCTTT. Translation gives CASSNRGGTETFF.

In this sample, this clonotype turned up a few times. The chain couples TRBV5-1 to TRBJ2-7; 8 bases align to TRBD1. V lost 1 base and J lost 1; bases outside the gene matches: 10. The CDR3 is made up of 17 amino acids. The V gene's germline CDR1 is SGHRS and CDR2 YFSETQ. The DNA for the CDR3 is TGCGCCAGCAGCTTGATGGGACAGGCCGACTTATCCTACGAGCAGTACTTC. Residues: CASSLMGQADLSYEQYF.

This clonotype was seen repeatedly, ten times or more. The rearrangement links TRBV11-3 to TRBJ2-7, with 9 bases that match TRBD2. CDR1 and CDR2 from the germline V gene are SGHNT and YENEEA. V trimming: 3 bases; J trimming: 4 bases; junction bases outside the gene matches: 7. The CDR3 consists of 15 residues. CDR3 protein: CASSFGAGGGYEQYF. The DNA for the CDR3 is TGTGCCAGCAGCTTTGGAGCGGGAGGTGGGTACGAGCAGTACTTC.

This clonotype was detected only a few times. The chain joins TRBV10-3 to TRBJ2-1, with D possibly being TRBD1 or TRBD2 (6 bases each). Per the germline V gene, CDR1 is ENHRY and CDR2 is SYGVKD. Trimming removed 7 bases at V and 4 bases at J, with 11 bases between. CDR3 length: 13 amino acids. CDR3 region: CAITGAGYNEQFF. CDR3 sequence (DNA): TGTGCCATCACGGGGGCGGGGTACAATGAGCAGTTCTTC.

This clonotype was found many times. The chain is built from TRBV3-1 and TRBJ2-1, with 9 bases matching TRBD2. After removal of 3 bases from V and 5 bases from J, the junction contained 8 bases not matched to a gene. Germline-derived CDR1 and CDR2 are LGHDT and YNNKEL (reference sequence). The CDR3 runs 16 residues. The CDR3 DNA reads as TGTGCCAGCAGCCATCTTGGACTAGCGTCAGACAATGAGCAGTTCTTC. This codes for CASSHLGLASDNEQFF.

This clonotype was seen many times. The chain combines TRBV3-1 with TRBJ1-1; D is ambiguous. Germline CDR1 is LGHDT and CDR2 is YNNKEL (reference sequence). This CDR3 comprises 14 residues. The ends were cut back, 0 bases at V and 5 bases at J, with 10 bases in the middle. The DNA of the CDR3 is TGTGCCAGCAGCCAAGAGGCGAGTGGGACTGAAGCTTTCTTT. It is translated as CASSQEASGTEAFF. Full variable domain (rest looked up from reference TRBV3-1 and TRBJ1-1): DTAVSQTPKYLVTQMGNDKSIKCEQNLGHDTMYWYKQDSKKFLKIMFSYNNKELIINETVPNRFSPKSPDKAHLNLHINSLELGDSAVYFCASSQEASGTEAFFGQGTRLTVV.

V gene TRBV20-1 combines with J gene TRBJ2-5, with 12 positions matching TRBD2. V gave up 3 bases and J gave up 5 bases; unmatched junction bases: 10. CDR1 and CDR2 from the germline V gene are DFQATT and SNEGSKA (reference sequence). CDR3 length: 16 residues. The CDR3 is CSASPLAGGLRETQYF. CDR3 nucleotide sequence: TGCAGTGCTAGCCCCCTAGCGGGAGGGCTGAGGGAGACCCAGTACTTC.

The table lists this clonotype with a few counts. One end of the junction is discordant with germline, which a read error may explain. Here the CDR3 DNA reads TGTGCCACCAGTGGAACTAGCGGTACAGTTACGCAGTATTTT. Translation gives CATSGTSGTVTQYF. The gene calls are TRBV24-1 and TRBJ2-3; TRBD2 matches 8 bases. Germline CDR1 KGHDR, CDR2 SFDVKD. CDR3 size: 14 residues.

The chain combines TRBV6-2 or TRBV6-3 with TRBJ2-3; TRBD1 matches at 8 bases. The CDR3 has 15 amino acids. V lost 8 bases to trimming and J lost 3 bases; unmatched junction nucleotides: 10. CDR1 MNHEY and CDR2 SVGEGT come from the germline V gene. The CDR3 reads CASGLGTGRTDTQYF. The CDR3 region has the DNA TGTGCCAGCGGGTTGGGGACAGGAAGGACAGATACGCAGTATTTT.

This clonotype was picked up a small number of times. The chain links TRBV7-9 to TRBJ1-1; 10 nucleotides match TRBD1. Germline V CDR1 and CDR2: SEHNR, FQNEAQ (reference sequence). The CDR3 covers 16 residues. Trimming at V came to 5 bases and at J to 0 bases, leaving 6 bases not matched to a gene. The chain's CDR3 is CASSTGTGVLNTEAFF. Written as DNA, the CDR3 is TGTGCCAGCAGCACAGGGACAGGGGTTTTGAACACTGAAGCTTTCTTT.